This T cell receptor (beta chain) originates from a study of T-cell memory formation after mild COVID-19. After 5'RACE with constant-segment primers, TCR alpha and TCR beta cDNA libraries carrying sample barcodes and UMIs were obtained. TCRdb re-called the 5' RACE reads with MiXCR, one entry per CDR3 protein. The sample consists of roughly 400,000 distinct CDR3 sequences, roughly 15% of them appearing once. In its sample, this clonotype was seen many times. The antigen remains unidentified. Germline V gene lookup returns CDR1 DFQATT and CDR2 SNEGSKA (reference sequence). CDR3 size: 13 residues. V gave up 0 bases and J gave up 4 bases, with 10 bases separating them. Notes on the study in general: Some clones that responded were present in memory (sampled pre-infection), which suggests cross-reactive memory joined. CD4+ bias marked clones expanding day 15 to 37, unlike balanced contracting clones.

The sample was PBMCs or a T cell subset sorted from them (not recorded which). The sequence derives from a man between 18 and 29 years old who had mild COVID-19 (a few samples of this study predate the infection). Cell type and time point are not known. The chain employs TRBV20-1 and TRBJ2-7; D may be TRBD1 (6 bases). For the CDR3, the DNA is TGCAGTGCTAGAGATGTCCAGGGGTACGAGCAGTACGTC. Amino acids: CSARDVQGYEQYV.